The 7 T cell receptor beta chains presented below share a single source sample, sequenced in a study of blood T cell repertoires in COVID-19. Assay: immunoSEQ multiplex PCR; the TCRdb copy retains only in-frame clones and omits some. The table records roughly 170,000 clones, 80% to 90% of them present only once. The sequenced sample consisted of peripheral blood. The source is a woman in her forties or fifties with COVID-19, enrolled during active disease.

The chain couples TRBV3-1 (or the pseudogene TRBV3-2) to TRBJ2-2; no clear D. CDR1 and CDR2 from the germline V gene are LGHDT and YNNKEL (reference sequence). The CDR3 has 16 residues. V shed 1 base and J shed 1 base, with 10 bases lying between them. The CDR3 sequence is CASSQVEPGNTGELFF. The CDR3 nucleotides read TGTGCCAGCAGCCAAGTTGAACCGGGGAACACCGGGGAGCTGTTTTTT.

J is TRBJ2-1 and V is TRBV6-1; D gene ambiguous. The length of the CDR3 is 13 residues. V was clipped by 2 bases and J by 5 bases, with 7 bases between them. Germline V gene sequence: CDR1 MNHNS, CDR2 SASEGT. DNA of the CDR3: TGTGCCAGCAGTGAAAGTCAGAACAATGAGCAGTTCTTC. Translated: CASSESQNNEQFF.

The CDR3: CASSLAGGQLDTQYF. CDR3 DNA sequence: TGTGCCAGCAGCTTGGCGGGGGGGCAACTAGATACGCAGTATTTT. This rearrangement joins TRBV7-2 to TRBJ2-3, with 9 bases aligning to TRBD2. V trimming: 3 bases; J trimming: 5 bases; junction bases outside the gene matches: 6. Germline loops: CDR1 SGHTA, CDR2 FQGNSA. The CDR3 loop spans 15 amino acids.

The J gene is TRBJ2-5, the V gene TRBV3-1 (or the pseudogene TRBV3-2); the D gene is possibly TRBD2 (5 bases). Germline V gives CDR1 LGHDT, CDR2 YNNKEL (reference sequence). The CDR3 extends over 13 amino acids. Trimming left V 2 bases short and J 4 bases short, with 8 bases between. The CDR3 region has the DNA TGTGCCAGCAGCCAATCGGGGATAGAGACCCAGTACTTC. This codes for CASSQSGIETQYF.

The chain uses TRBV5-8 and TRBJ2-3; D gene uncertain. The germline CDR1 and CDR2 sequences are SGHTS and YDEGEE. The CDR3 sequence is 14 residues long. V lost 4 bases and J 4 bases, leaving 13 bases between the germline ends. The CDR3 loop is CASSLPLAADTQYF. The CDR3 nucleotides read TGTGCCAGCAGCCTTCCGTTAGCTGCAGATACGCAGTATTTT.

This chain joins TRBV11-2 and TRBJ2-6; D is unclear. This CDR3 contains 15 residues. Germline values: CDR1 SGHAT, CDR2 FQNNGV. Trimming removed 4 bases from V and 0 bases from J, with 7 bases in between. The CDR3 spells CASSYRSSGANVLTF. The CDR3 DNA sequence: TGTGCCAGCAGCTATCGGAGCTCTGGGGCCAACGTCCTGACTTTC. The whole variable domain, filled in from reference TRBV11-2 and TRBJ2-6, reads EAGVAQSPRYKIIEKRQSVAFWCNPISGHATLYWYQQILGQGPKLLIQFQNNGVVDDSQLPKDRFSAERLKGVDSTLKIQPAKLEDSAVYLCASSYRSSGANVLTFGAGSRLTVL.

The count of this clone is one. The chain combines TRBV4-1 with TRBJ2-7, with 8 bases aligning to TRBD2. The trim removed 0 bases at V and 4 bases at J, leaving 8 bases unmatched. The V gene's germline CDR1 is MGHRA and CDR2 YSYEKL. CDR3 length equals 16 residues. The CDR3, as DNA: TGCGCCAGCAGCCAAGATCGGGGGGGACCTGTATACGAGCAGTACTTC. Translation: CASSQDRGGPVYEQYF.